This T cell receptor (beta chain) was found in a study of blood T cell repertoires in COVID-19. Study summary: Samples representing acute and convalescent COVID-19 were sourced from the United States, Italy and Spain.

V lost 6 bases, J lost 5 bases, and 14 bases lay in between. CDR3 size: 15 residues. In the authors' methods: Cell counts per sample came from amplifying reference gene primers. Repertoires were generated with immunoSEQ multiplex PCR, while TCRdb's copy carries only in-frame clones and drops some. That table is the source of V, J and clone size, and D and trimming were worked out from the DNA. The sample carries hundreds of thousands of clones, over 75% recorded once. The sequencing sample was made of PBMCs or T cells enriched from blood (not recorded which). The sequence was obtained from a woman aged 25 to 39 who had recovered from COVID-19. V usage is TRBV23-1 and J usage is TRBJ1-6; D uncertain. TRBV23-1 is annotated as an ORF whose role is uncertain. CDR3 DNA: TGCGCCAGCAGGACACGTGGCTTTAATAATTCACCCCTCCACTTT. This sequence encodes CASRTRGFNNSPLHF.